This passage covers 21 T cell receptor beta chains from one sample sequenced in a study of human T cells and chemical hapten exposure. MiXCR was run by TCRdb on the RACE reads, yielding one entry per CDR3 protein. The sample holds 150,000 to 200,000 distinct CDR3 sequences, 25% to 35% seen once. The time point denotes: patch test 3, about 24 weeks after DPC sensitization. Described treatment: therapeutic diphenylcyclopropenone sensitization with weekly scalp DPC. The input for sequencing was whole blood, taken in connection with sensitization to the hapten diphenylcyclopropenone (DPC). These receptor sequences come from a woman aged 18-35 years with alopecia areata. Some clones in this sample may be carry-over from other donors' samples.

By frequency in the sample, this clonotype is medium-sized (0.01 to 0.1%). This chain joins TRBV9 and TRBJ2-7; weak D call: TRBD1 (6 bases). The CDR3 covers 14 residues. Trimming took off 7 bases at V and 0 bases at J, with 14 bases between the two ends. The germline gives CDR1 SGDLS, CDR2 YYNGEE. CDR3 nucleotide sequence: TGTGCCAGCGGCTACCGGGACAACTCCTACGAGCAGTACTTC. This codes for CASGYRDNSYEQYF.

The chain uses TRBV7-2 and TRBJ2-3; TRBD2 matches 12 bases. V shed 6 bases, J shed 2 bases, and the junction held 3 bases outside the gene matches. This CDR3 is built from 15 residues. Germline-derived CDR1 and CDR2 are SGHTA and FQGNSA. The CDR3 nucleotides are TGTGCCAGCAGACGACTAGCGGGGGCCACAGATACGCAGTATTTT. It specifies CASRRLAGATDTQYF.

Only a few counts were recorded for this clonotype. This rearrangement joins TRBV7-9 to TRBJ1-1, with 7 bases fitting TRBD1. The CDR3 is 15 residues long. The germline gives CDR1 SEHNR, CDR2 FQNEAQ (reference sequence). Losses at the gene ends were 2 bases for V and 1 base for J; bases not matched to a gene: 4. CDR3 residues: CASSLSGTENTEAFF. The CDR3 DNA reads TGTGCCAGCAGCTTATCCGGGACAGAGAACACTGAAGCTTTCTTT.

Only a few counts were recorded for this clonotype. The J gene is TRBJ2-6, the V gene TRBV18; 7 bases fit TRBD1. J gave up 4 bases and V 3 bases, and 18 bases lay outside the gene matches. Per the germline V gene, CDR1 is KGHSH and CDR2 is LQKENI. CDR3 length: 20 amino acids. This chain's CDR3 is CASSPSSAGGFPSGANVLTF. The CDR3 DNA is TGTGCCAGCTCACCCTCCTCAGCAGGGGGATTTCCTTCCGGGGCCAACGTCCTGACTTTC.

The V and J genes are TRBV10-3 and TRBJ1-3, with D possibly TRBD1 on 5 matching bases. The germline V gene has CDR1 ENHRY and CDR2 SYGVKD. Trimming took off 10 bases at V and 3 bases at J, with 13 bases between the two ends. The CDR3 is 13 amino acids. For the CDR3, the DNA is TGTGCCACCCGAGGGGCGGGTGGAAACACCATATATTTT. This translates into CATRGAGGNTIYF.

The J gene is TRBJ2-5, the V gene TRBV7-2; 11 nucleotides match TRBD2. The J segment lost 2 bases and the V segment lost 7 bases, leaving 9 bases of the junction unmatched. The CDR3 contains 16 residues. Germline V CDR1 and CDR2: SGHTA, FQGNSA. For the CDR3, the DNA is TGTGCCAGCACCCGACTAGCGGGGTTTCGACAAGAGACCCAGTACTTC. Translated: CASTRLAGFRQETQYF.

There are many counts of this clonotype. The V gene is TRBV20-1, the J gene TRBJ1-6, with no clear D. The germline CDR1 and CDR2 sequences are DFQATT and SNEGSKA (reference sequence). Trimming cost V 0 bases and J 13 bases, with 16 bases left between them. CDR3 length: 14 amino acids. In DNA, the CDR3 is TGCAGTGCTAGAGACCGATCGCGGGTCGACCCCCTCCACTTT. This gives the protein CSARDRSRVDPLHF.

This clonotype was detected only a few times. The rearrangement uses TRBV6-2 or TRBV6-3 and TRBJ2-1, with TRBD2 identical over 7 bases. Germline trimming cut 4 bases from V and 3 bases from J; bases unmatched to any gene: 3. Germline CDR1 MNHEY, CDR2 SVGEGT. The CDR3 consists of 14 residues. CDR3 protein: CASSSSGDYNEQFF. The CDR3 bases are TGTGCCAGCAGTTCTAGCGGAGACTACAATGAGCAGTTCTTC.

The J gene is TRBJ2-3, the V gene TRBV20-1, with 15 bases fitting TRBD2. CDR3 length: 15 amino acids. The V and J ends lost 6 bases and 5 bases, in that order; junction bases with no gene match: 6. The germline CDR1 and CDR2 sequences are DFQATT and SNEGSKA (reference sequence). CDR3 region: CSALRTSGREDTQYF. DNA of the CDR3: TGCAGTGCCTTAAGGACTAGCGGGAGGGAAGATACGCAGTATTTT.

With respect to this clonotype: Mismatch with germline at one junction end may stem from a read error. This rearrangement joins TRBV7-2 to TRBJ2-7; D not resolved. There are 12 residues in the CDR3. In germline, CDR1 is SGHTA, CDR2 FQGNSA. In DNA, the CDR3 is TGTGTCAGCAGCTTAGTATACTACGAGCAGTACTTC. Amino acids: CVSSLVYYEQYF.

The rearrangement links TRBV4-2 to TRBJ1-4; D is unclear. Trimming took 0 bases from V and 15 from J, leaving 14 bases between them. The germline gives CDR1 LGHNA, CDR2 YNFKEQ. The CDR3 contains 13 residues. The CDR3 bases are TGTGCCAGCAGCCAAGAATCGGGGAGGTCCGTGTTTTTT. Encoded protein: CASSQESGRSVFF.

This clonotype was seen a handful of times. This CDR3 reads CASSTSPSGKSGELFF. In nucleotides, the CDR3 is TGTGCCAGCAGCACCTCGCCTAGCGGGAAATCCGGGGAGCTGTTTTTT. The rearrangement joins TRBV7-3 to TRBJ2-2; 9 positions agree with TRBD2. J gave up 6 bases and V 5 bases, and 10 bases lay outside the gene matches. Germline V gene data show CDR1 as SGHTA and CDR2 as FQGTGA. The CDR3 runs 16 residues.

The rearrangement links TRBV27 to TRBJ1-1, with D unclear. With 10 bases removed from V and 0 bases from J, the gap between germline ends came to 6 bases. This CDR3 is built from 11 residues. CDR1 is MNHEY and CDR2 is SMNVEV in the germline V gene (reference sequence). CDR3 DNA: TGTGCCACCCTGGTGAACACTGAAGCTTTCTTT. Its translation is CATLVNTEAFF.

This chain links TRBV12-3 or TRBV12-4 with TRBJ2-5, with D unresolved. Trimming cost V 3 bases and J 0 bases, with 8 bases left between them. This CDR3 has 14 amino acids. This CDR3 reads CASSFRTDQETQYF. The CDR3 coding sequence is TGTGCCAGCAGTTTTAGGACGGACCAAGAGACCCAGTACTTC.

In this sample, this clonotype turned up a few times. The chain carries TRBV29-1 and TRBJ2-7; D unclear. Trimming pared 5 bases from V and 0 bases from J, leaving 8 bases between. This CDR3 spans 12 amino acids. CDR1 and CDR2 from the germline V gene are SQVTM and ANQGSEA. CDR3 residues: CSVQGSSYEQYF. DNA for the CDR3: TGCAGCGTTCAAGGCAGCTCCTACGAGCAGTACTTC.

This clonotype was seen a handful of times. The genes are TRBV15 and TRBJ1-1, with D perhaps TRBD1 (6 bases). With 1 base removed from V and 6 bases from J, the gap between germline ends came to 12 bases. Germline CDR1 and CDR2: LNHNV and YYDKDF (reference sequence). The CDR3 contains 14 residues. The CDR3 DNA is TGTGCCACCAGCAGAGTTCAGGGGCACCCTGAAGCTTTCTTT. It codes for CATSRVQGHPEAFF.

V is TRBV7-2 and J is TRBJ2-7, with D possibly TRBD2 on 5 matching bases. The V gene's germline CDR1 is SGHTA and CDR2 FQGNSA. The CDR3 runs 15 residues. Trimming stripped 2 bases from V and 0 bases from J, with 11 bases between. The CDR3 DNA sequence: TGTGCCAGCAGCTTAACTCGGAGGCGCTCCTACGAGCAGTACTTC. Encoded protein: CASSLTRRRSYEQYF.

The chain is built from TRBV4-1 and TRBJ2-3, with 13 bases aligning to TRBD2. V was pared by 3 bases and J by 2 bases, with 11 bases of the junction left unmatched. From germline, CDR1 is MGHRA and CDR2 YSYEKL. There are 19 residues in the CDR3. This chain's CDR3 is CASSQPGLAGRSVTDTQYF. The CDR3 DNA reads TGCGCCAGCAGCCAGCCGGGACTAGCGGGGAGGAGCGTCACAGATACGCAGTATTTT.

This clonotype turned up a few times. The chain links TRBV7-2 to TRBJ1-6, with unresolved D. V lost 5 bases, J lost 0 bases, and 11 bases lay in between. Looked up from germline, CDR1 is SGHTA and CDR2 is FQGNSA. This CDR3 is 16 amino acids long. DNA of the CDR3: TGTGCCAGCAGCACCTTGAGTTCCTCCTATAATTCACCCCTCCACTTT. This encodes CASSTLSSSYNSPLHF. The entire variable domain, with the rest obtained from reference TRBV7-2 and TRBJ1-6, is as follows: GAGVSQSPSNKVTEKGKDVELRCDPISGHTALYWYRQSLGQGLEFLIYFQGNSAPDKSGLPSDRFSAERTGGSVSTLTIQRTQQEDSAVYLCASSTLSSSYNSPLHFGNGTRLTVT.

Concerning this clonotype itself: A junction boundary mismatches the germline segment, possibly from a read error. This chain joins TRBV29-1 and TRBJ1-2; possibly TRBD1 for D (6 bases). The CDR3 runs 12 residues. The germline V gene has CDR1 SQVTM and CDR2 ANQGSEA. The DNA for the CDR3 is TGCAGCACCGGGACACCTAATTATGGCTACACCTTC. It encodes CSTGTPNYGYTF.

V gene TRBV29-1 combines with J gene TRBJ2-1; a possible D gene is TRBD2 (6 bases). This CDR3 comprises 12 residues. In germline, CDR1 is SQVTM, CDR2 ANQGSEA. The V end was cut by 7 bases, the J end by 3 bases, with 10 bases between. CDR3 loop: CSAPGSYNEQFF. In nucleotides, the CDR3 is TGCAGCGCTCCCGGGAGCTACAATGAGCAGTTCTTC.